One TCR beta chain is described in this entry. No antigen is known for it. CDR1 is SQVTM, CDR2 ANQGSEA, per germline. There are 10 residues in the CDR3. Deletions cut 3 bases from V and 6 bases from J, with 2 bases between. This sample was taken from a study of vaccination and CD4 T cells after COVID-19. The wider study: The post-COVID samples were taken a median roughly 98 days after diagnosis, anywhere from 35 to 161. Study-wide points: Reactive clonotype counts went from median roughly 19 after infection to roughly 39 after vaccination, nonsignificantly. Only after vaccination were a median about 87% of convalescents' reactive clones seen.

MiXCR, applied by TCRdb to the PCR reads, yields one record per CDR3 protein. This table holds about 18,000 distinct CDR3 sequences, less than 70% found once. Sequencing was performed on CD4+ T cells from blood, taken after SARS-CoV-2 vaccination. The TCR originated in a human donor who had recovered from COVID-19. The chain is built from TRBV29-1 and TRBJ2-2; D gene ambiguous. CDR3 DNA sequence: TGCAGCGTTGACGCCGGGGAGCTGTTTTTT. Translation: CSVDAGELFF.